This T cell receptor beta chain came from a study of T cell responses to AZD1222 COVID-19 vaccine. As for this clone: No antigen is known for it.

The data were produced by immunoSEQ multiplex PCR, yet TCRdb's version contains in-frame clones alone and is incomplete. The table has about 120,000 clones, 70% to 90% seen once; the top ten hold roughly 3.8%. Study-wide findings and caveats: Mapped onto spike, vaccine-associated CD4 TCRs spanned it and were dominant at 160-218 and 743-854. Repertoires in all cases were sampled only once the peak T cell response had passed. Clonal diversity was possibly underestimated, and white British individuals and females predominated among donors. Nearly half of unique spike-specific TCRs reportedly avoided B.1.351 and B.1.1.7 mutated regions.

The sequence was collected from an adult in good health. The sample consisted of peripheral blood, taken on day 0 of MenACWY control vaccination.

The CDR3 nucleotides are TGTGCCAGCAGCTTACTTCTGGGCACTGAAGCTTTCTTT. This sequence encodes CASSLLLGTEAFF. The rearrangement uses TRBV11-3 and TRBJ1-1; D remains unclear. Germline CDR1 SGHNT, CDR2 YENEEA. Trimming took 2 bases from V and 4 from J, leaving 8 bases between them. The CDR3 runs to 13 residues.